The clone carrying this T cell receptor beta chain was recorded once. The antigen is undetermined. In the study's own analysis: ImmunoSEQ only sent back junction sequences with no quality scores, so filtering was done differently. TCRdb's copy holds only in-frame clones and misses some; the assay was immunoSEQ multiplex PCR. D and trimming were read from the DNA, whereas the V and J calls and clone size are those reported in that table. Among hundreds of thousands of clones listed, almost 97% were seen once. Partitioning of CD4+ cells yielded a CD45RA+ naive subset and a CD45RA-negative memory subset. This sample stems from a study of shared clonotypes between healthy human individuals. In germline, CDR1 is MDHEN, CDR2 SYDVKM. CDR3 length: 15 amino acids. The V gene end was trimmed by 6 bases and the J gene end by 0 bases; junction bases not matched to a gene: 6. Study-wide findings and caveats: The low donor count limited represented genetic and exposure-history diversity.

This TCR was recovered from a young woman in good health. Material: naive CD4+ T cells sorted from blood. Sample subset: CD45RA+ positively selected. This chain links TRBV28 with TRBJ2-7; 9 bases align to TRBD1. The CDR3 loop reads CASSLGTGSSYEQYF. Written as DNA, the CDR3 is TGTGCCAGCAGCCTCGGGACAGGGAGCTCCTACGAGCAGTACTTC.